Listed below are T cell receptor beta chains from one sample, sequenced in a study of OX40 agonist ivuxolimab in advanced cancers. Generated by immunoSEQ multiplex PCR, the TCRdb table keeps only in-frame clones and is missing some. The sample has tens of thousands of clones, more than 85% seen once. The input for sequencing was CD4+ or CD8+ T cells sorted from blood, taken in a trial of the OX40 agonist ivuxolimab. The source of these receptors is an adult with an advanced solid tumor such as melanoma, head and neck, liver or kidney cancer. CDR3s include the opening cysteine and the closing phenylalanine or tryptophan. The order of the fields is J gene, V gene, D gene, clone size, CDR3 protein, CDR3 DNA. The D gene is left open where the match is weak. A row's size may be missing; if present it is once, few, many or a size class.

j_gene: TRBJ2-3
v_gene: TRBV5-1
d_gene: -
abundance: -
CDR3aa: CASSPRSPNLRDTQYF
CDR3nt: TGCGCCAGCAGCCCCAGGAGTCCCAATCTTCGGGATACGCAGTATTTT

j_gene: TRBJ1-1
v_gene: TRBV28
d_gene: -
abundance: -
CDR3aa: CASSNAAGWVTEAFF
CDR3nt: TGTGCCAGCAGTAACGCGGCAGGGTGGGTCACTGAAGCTTTCTTT

j_gene: TRBJ1-1
v_gene: TRBV19
d_gene: TRBD1
abundance: -
CDR3aa: CASRSQGPTEAFF
CDR3nt: TGTGCCAGTCGCTCACAGGGGCCCACTGAAGCTTTCTTT

j_gene: TRBJ1-4
v_gene: TRBV4-3
d_gene: TRBD1
abundance: -
CDR3aa: CASSQELTGGRTNEKLFF
CDR3nt: TGCGCCAGCAGCCAAGAACTGACAGGGGGCAGAACTAATGAAAAACTGTTTTTT

j_gene: TRBJ2-2
v_gene: TRBV5-1
d_gene: TRBD2
abundance: -
CDR3aa: CASSPRTSGSGSTGELFF
CDR3nt: TGCGCCAGCAGCCCTCGGACTAGCGGGAGCGGTAGCACCGGGGAGCTGTTTTTT

j_gene: TRBJ1-2
v_gene: TRBV10-3
d_gene: -
abundance: -
CDR3aa: CAISEQDNYGYTF
CDR3nt: TGTGCCATCAGTGAACAGGATAACTATGGCTACACCTTC

j_gene: TRBJ2-5
v_gene: TRBV5-1
d_gene: -
abundance: -
CDR3aa: CASSLEGSRETQYF
CDR3nt: TGCGCCAGCAGCTTGGAAGGGAGTAGAGAGACCCAGTACTTC

j_gene: TRBJ2-7
v_gene: TRBV11-1
d_gene: -
abundance: -
CDR3aa: CASSLSSSASSYEQYF
CDR3nt: TGTGCCAGCAGCTTATCTTCTAGCGCAAGCTCCTACGAGCAGTACTTC

j_gene: TRBJ1-2
v_gene: TRBV6-5
d_gene: TRBD1
abundance: -
CDR3aa: CASSLGQGNYGYTF
CDR3nt: TGTGCCAGCAGCCTCGGACAGGGGAACTATGGCTACACCTTC

j_gene: TRBJ2-3
v_gene: TRBV4-2
d_gene: -
abundance: -
CDR3aa: CASSQDLGLDTQYF
CDR3nt: TGTGCCAGCAGCCAAGACTTAGGGTTAGATACGCAGTATTTT

j_gene: TRBJ2-3
v_gene: TRBV11-2
d_gene: TRBD2
abundance: few
CDR3aa: CASSYVGGLADTDTQYF
CDR3nt: TGTGCCAGCAGCTACGTGGGTGGACTAGCGGACACAGATACGCAGTATTTT

j_gene: TRBJ1-3
v_gene: TRBV27
d_gene: -
abundance: -
CDR3aa: CASSPLSTGNTIYF
CDR3nt: TGTGCCAGCAGCCCCTTAAGTACTGGAAACACCATATATTTT